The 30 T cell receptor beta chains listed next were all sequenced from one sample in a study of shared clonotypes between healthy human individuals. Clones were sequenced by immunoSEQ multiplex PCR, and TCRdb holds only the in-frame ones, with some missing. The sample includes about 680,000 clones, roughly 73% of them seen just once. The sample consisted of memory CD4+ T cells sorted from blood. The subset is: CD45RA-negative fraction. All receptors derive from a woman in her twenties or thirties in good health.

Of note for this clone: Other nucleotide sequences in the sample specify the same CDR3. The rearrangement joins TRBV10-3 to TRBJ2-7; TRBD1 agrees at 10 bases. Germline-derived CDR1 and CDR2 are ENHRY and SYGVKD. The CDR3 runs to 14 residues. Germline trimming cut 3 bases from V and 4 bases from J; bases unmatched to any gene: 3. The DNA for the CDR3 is TGTGCCATCAGTGAAGGACAGGGGGGATACGAGCAGTACTTC. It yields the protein CAISEGQGGYEQYF.

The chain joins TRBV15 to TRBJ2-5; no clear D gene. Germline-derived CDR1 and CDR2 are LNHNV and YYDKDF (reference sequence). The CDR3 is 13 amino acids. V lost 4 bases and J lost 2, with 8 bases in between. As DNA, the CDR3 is TGTGCCACCAGCACCCGGCGTCAAGAGACCCAGTACTTC. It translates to CATSTRRQETQYF.

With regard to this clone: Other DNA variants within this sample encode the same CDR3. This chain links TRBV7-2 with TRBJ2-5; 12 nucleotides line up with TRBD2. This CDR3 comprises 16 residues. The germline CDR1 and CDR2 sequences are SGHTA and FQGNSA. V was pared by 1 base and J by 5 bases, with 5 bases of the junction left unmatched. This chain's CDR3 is CASSLGGLAGWETQYF. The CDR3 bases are TGTGCCAGCAGCTTAGGGGGACTAGCGGGTTGGGAGACCCAGTACTTC.

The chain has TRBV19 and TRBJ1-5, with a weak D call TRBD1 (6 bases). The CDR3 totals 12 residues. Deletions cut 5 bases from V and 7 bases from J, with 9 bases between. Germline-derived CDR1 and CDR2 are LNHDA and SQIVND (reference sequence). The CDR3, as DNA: TGTGCCAGTAGTTGGGGACAACAGCCCCAGCATTTT. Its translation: CASSWGQQPQHF. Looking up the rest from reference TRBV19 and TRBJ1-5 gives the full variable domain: DGGITQSPKYLFRKEGQNVTLSCEQNLNHDAMYWYRQDPGQGLRLIYYSQIVNDFQKGDIAEGYSVSREKKESFPLTVTSAQKNPTAFYLCASSWGQQPQHFGDGTRLSIL.

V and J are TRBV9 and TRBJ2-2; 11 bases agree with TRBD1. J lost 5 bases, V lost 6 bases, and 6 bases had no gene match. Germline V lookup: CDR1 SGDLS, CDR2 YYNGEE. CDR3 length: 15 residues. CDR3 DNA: TGTGCCAGCAAGCCGGGACAGGGGGTTACCGGGGAGCTGTTTTTT. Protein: CASKPGQGVTGELFF. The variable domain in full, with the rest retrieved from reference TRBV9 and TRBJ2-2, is DSGVTQTPKHLITATGQRVTLRCSPRSGDLSVYWYQQSLDQGLQFLIQYYNGEERAKGNILERFSAQQFPDLHSELNLSSLELGDSALYFCASKPGQGVTGELFFGEGSRLTVL.

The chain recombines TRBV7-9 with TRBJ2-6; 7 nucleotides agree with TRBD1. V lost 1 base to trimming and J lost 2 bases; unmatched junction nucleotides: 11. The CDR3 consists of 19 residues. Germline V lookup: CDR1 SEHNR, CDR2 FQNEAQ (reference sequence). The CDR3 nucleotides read TGTGCCAGCAGCTTAGACGCCTGGGACAGAGAAGCTGGGGCCAACGTCCTGACTTTC. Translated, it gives CASSLDAWDREAGANVLTF.

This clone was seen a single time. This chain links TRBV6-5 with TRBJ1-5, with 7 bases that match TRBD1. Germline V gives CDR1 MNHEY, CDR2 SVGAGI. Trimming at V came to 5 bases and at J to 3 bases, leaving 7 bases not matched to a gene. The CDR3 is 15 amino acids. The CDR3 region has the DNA TGTGCCAGCAGTAGCGGGACAGCCTTCAATCAGCCCCAGCATTTT. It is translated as CASSSGTAFNQPQHF.

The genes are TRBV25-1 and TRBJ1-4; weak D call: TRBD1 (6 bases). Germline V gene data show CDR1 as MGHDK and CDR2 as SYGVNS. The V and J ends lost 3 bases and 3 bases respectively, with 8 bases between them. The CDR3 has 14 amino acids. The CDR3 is CASSDRGANEKLFF. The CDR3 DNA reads TGTGCCAGCAGTGACAGGGGTGCTAATGAAAAACTGTTTTTT.

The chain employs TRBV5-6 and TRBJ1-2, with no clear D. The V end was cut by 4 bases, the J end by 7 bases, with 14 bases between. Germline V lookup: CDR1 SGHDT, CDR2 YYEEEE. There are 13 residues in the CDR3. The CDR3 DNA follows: TGTGCCAGCAGCCCAAGAGGCCGGGGTGGCTACACCTTC. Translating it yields CASSPRGRGGYTF.

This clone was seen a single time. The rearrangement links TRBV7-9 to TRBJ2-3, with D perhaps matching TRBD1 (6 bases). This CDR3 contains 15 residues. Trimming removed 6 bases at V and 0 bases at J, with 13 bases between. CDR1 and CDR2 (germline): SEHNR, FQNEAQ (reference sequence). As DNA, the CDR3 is TGTGCCAGCAGTGGGACGGGACACAGCACAGATACGCAGTATTTT. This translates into CASSGTGHSTDTQYF.

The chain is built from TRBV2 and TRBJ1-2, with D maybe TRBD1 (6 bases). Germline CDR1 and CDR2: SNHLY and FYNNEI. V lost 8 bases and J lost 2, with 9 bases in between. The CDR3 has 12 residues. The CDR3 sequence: CASSGQNYGYTF. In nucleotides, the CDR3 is TGTGCCAGCTCAGGACAGAACTATGGCTACACCTTC.

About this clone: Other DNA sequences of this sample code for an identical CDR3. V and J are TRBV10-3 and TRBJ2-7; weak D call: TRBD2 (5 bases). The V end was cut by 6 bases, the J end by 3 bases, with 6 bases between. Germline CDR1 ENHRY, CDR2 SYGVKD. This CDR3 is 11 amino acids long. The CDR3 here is CAISRDYEQYF. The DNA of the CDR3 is TGTGCCATCAGCCGGGACTACGAGCAGTACTTC.

DNA for the CDR3: TGCGCCAGCAGCCCGGGGGCGGAGGGGGCTGGGCATGAGCAGTTCTTC. It yields the protein CASSPGAEGAGHEQFF. This sequence joins TRBV5-1 and TRBJ2-1; TRBD1 might be the D (7 bases). The CDR3 length is 16 residues. Germline V CDR1 and CDR2: SGHRS, YFSETQ. V was pared by 4 bases and J by 8 bases, with 22 bases between.

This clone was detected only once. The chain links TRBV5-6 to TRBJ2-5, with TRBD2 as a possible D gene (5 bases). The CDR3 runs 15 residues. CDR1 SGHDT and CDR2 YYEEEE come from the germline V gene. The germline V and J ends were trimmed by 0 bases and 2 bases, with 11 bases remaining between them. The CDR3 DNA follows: TGTGCCAGCAGCTTGGGGGCTAGCTCACAAGAGACCCAGTACTTC. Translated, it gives CASSLGASSQETQYF.

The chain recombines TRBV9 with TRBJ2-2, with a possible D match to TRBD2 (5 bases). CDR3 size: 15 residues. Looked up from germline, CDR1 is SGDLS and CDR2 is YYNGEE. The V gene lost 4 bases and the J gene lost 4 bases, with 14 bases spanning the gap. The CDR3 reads CASSLNSVITGELFF. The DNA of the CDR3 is TGTGCCAGCAGCCTGAATAGCGTTATCACCGGGGAGCTGTTTTTT.

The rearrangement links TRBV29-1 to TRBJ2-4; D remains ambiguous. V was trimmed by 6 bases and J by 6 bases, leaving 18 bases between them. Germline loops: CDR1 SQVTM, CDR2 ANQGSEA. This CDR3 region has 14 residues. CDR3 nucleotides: TGCAGCGTGGCCGTGGCAGGACGGAGAAACATTCAGTACTTC. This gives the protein CSVAVAGRRNIQYF.

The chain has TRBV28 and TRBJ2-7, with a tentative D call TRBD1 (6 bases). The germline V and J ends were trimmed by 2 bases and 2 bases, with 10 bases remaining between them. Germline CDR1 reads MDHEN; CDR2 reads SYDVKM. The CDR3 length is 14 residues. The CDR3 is CASSLTGLTYEQYF. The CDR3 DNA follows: TGTGCCAGCAGTTTAACAGGGTTAACCTACGAGCAGTACTTC.

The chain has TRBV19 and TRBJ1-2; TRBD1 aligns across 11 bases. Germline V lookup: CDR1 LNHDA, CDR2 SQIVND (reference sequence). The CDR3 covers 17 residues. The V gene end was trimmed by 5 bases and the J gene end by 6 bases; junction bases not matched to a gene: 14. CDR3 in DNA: TGTGCCAGTAGTCCACGGACAGGGGGCGCGTCGATGGATGGCTACACCTTC. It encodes CASSPRTGGASMDGYTF.

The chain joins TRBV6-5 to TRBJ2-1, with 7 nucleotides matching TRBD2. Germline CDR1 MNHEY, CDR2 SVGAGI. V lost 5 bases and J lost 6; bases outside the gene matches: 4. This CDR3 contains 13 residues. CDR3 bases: TGTGCCAGCAGTAGTCTAGCGGTCAATGAGCAGTTCTTC. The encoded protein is CASSSLAVNEQFF.

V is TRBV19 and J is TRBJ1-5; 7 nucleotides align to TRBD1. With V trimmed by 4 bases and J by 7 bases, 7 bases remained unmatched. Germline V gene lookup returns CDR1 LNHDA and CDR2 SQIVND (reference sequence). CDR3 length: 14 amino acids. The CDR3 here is CASSTRQGGQPQHF. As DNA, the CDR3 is TGTGCCAGTAGTACCCGACAGGGCGGGCAGCCCCAGCATTTT.

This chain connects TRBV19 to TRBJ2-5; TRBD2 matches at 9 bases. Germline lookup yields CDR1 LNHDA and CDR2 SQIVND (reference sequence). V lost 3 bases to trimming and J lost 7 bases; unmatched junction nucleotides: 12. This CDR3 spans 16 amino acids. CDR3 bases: TGTGCCAGTAGTATGTCTCGTGGGACTAGCCTAGGGACCCAGTACTTC. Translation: CASSMSRGTSLGTQYF. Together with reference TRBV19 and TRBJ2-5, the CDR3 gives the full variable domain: DGGITQSPKYLFRKEGQNVTLSCEQNLNHDAMYWYRQDPGQGLRLIYYSQIVNDFQKGDIAEGYSVSREKKESFPLTVTSAQKNPTAFYLCASSMSRGTSLGTQYFGPGTRLLVL.

The CDR3 spells CASSLELVTGQSHEQYF. The CDR3 coding sequence is TGTGCCAGCAGCTTGGAGCTGGTGACAGGACAGTCCCACGAGCAGTACTTC. The rearrangement links TRBV5-5 to TRBJ2-7, with a weak D call TRBD1 (6 bases). V gave up 0 bases and J gave up 5 bases, with 21 bases separating them. CDR3 length: 17 amino acids. Germline CDR1 SGHKS, CDR2 YYEKEE (reference sequence).

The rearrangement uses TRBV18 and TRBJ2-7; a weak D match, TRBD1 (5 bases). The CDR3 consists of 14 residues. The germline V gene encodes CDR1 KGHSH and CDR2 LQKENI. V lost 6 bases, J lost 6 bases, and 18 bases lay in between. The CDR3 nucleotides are TGTGCCAGCTCGACGGGTTCGGTAGGGGTCGAGCAGTACTTC. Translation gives CASSTGSVGVEQYF.

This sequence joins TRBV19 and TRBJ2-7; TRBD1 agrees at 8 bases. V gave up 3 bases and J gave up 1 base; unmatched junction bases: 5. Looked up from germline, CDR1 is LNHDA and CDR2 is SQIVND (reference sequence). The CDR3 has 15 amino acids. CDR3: CASSMGDRLSYEQYF. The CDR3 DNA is TGTGCCAGTAGTATGGGGGACAGGTTGTCCTACGAGCAGTACTTC.

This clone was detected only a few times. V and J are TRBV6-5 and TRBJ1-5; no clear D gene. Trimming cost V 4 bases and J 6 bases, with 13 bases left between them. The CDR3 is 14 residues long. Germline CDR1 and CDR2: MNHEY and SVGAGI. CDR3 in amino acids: CASSFQGFGQPQHF. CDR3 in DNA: TGTGCCAGCAGTTTTCAAGGGTTCGGTCAGCCCCAGCATTTT.

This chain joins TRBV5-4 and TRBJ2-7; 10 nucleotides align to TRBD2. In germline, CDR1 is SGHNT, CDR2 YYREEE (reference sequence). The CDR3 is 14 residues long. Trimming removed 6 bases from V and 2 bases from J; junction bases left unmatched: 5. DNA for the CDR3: TGTGCCAGCAAAGCGGGAGGGGGAACCTACGAGCAGTACTTC. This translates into CASKAGGGTYEQYF. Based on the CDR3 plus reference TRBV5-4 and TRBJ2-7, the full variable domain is ETGVTQSPTHLIKTRGQQVTLRCSSQSGHNTVSWYQQALGQGPQFIFQYYREEENGRGNFPPRFSGLQFPNYSSELNVNALELDDSALYLCASKAGGGTYEQYFGPGTRLTVT.

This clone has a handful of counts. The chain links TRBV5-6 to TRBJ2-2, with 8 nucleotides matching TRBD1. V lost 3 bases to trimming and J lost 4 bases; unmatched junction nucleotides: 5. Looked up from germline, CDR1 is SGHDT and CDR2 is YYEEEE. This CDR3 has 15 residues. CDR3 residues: CASSWRTGFTGELFF. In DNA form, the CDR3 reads TGTGCCAGCAGCTGGAGGACAGGGTTCACCGGGGAGCTGTTTTTT.

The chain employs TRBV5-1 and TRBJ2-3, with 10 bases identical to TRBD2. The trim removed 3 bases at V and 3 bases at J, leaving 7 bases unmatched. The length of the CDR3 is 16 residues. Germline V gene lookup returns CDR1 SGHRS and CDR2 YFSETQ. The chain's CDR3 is CASSWEASGSTDTQYF. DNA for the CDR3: TGCGCCAGCAGCTGGGAAGCTAGCGGGAGTACAGATACGCAGTATTTT.

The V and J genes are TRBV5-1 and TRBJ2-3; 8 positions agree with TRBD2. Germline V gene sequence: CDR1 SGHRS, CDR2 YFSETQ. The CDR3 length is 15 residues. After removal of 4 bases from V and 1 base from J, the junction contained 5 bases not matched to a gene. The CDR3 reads CASSPSTSGTDTQYF. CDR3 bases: TGCGCCAGCAGCCCATCGACTAGCGGCACAGATACGCAGTATTTT.

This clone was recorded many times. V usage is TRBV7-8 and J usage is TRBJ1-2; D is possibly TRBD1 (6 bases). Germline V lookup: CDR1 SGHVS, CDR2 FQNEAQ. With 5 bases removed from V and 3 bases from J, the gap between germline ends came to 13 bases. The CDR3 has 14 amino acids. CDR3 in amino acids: CASSRGQSDYGYTF. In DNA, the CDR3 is TGTGCCAGCAGCCGGGGGCAGTCGGACTATGGCTACACCTTC. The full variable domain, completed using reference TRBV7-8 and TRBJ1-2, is GAGVSQSPRYKVAKRGQDVALRCDPISGHVSLFWYQQALGQGPEFLTYFQNEAQLDKSGLPSDRFFAERPEGSVSTLKIQRTQQEDSAVYLCASSRGQSDYGYTFGSGTRLTVV.